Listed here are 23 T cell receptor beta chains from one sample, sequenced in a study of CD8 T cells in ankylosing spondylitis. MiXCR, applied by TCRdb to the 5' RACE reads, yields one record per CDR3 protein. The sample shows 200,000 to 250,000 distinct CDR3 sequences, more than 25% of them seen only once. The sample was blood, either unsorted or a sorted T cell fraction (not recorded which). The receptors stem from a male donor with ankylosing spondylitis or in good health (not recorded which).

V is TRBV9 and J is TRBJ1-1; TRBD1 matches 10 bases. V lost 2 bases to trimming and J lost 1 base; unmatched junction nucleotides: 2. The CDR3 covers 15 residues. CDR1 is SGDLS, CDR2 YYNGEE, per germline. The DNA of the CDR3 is TGTGCCAGCAGCGTGGGACAGGGGCCGAACACTGAAGCTTTCTTT. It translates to CASSVGQGPNTEAFF.

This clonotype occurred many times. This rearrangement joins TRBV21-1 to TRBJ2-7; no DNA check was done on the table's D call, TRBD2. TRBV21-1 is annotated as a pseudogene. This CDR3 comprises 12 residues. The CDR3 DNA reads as TGTGCCAGCACTAGCGGGGTTTACGAGCAGTACTTC. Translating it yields CASTSGVYEQYF.

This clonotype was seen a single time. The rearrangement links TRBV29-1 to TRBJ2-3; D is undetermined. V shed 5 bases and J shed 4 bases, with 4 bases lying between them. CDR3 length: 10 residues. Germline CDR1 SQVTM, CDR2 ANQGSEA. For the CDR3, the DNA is TGCAGCGTTACTTCAGATACGCAGTATTTT. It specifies CSVTSDTQYF.

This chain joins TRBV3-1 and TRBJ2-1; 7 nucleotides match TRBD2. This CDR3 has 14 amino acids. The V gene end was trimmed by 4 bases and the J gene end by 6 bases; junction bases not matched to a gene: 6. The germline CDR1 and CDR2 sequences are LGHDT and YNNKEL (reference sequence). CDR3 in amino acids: CASSRTSARNEQFF. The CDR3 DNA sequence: TGTGCCAGCAGCCGCACTAGCGCTCGCAATGAGCAGTTCTTC.

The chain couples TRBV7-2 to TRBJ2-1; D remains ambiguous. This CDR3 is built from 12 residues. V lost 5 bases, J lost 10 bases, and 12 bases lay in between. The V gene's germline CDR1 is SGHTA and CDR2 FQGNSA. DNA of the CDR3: TGTGCCAGCAGCCTTAGACTTGCCGAGCAGTTCTTC. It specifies CASSLRLAEQFF.

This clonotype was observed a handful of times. The CDR3 region has the DNA TGCAGTGCTATCCCTATAGCGGGAGCGGATACGCAGTATTTT. Its translation: CSAIPIAGADTQYF. The V and J genes are TRBV20-1 and TRBJ2-3, with 9 bases identical to TRBD2. There are 14 residues in the CDR3. Germline trimming cut 4 bases from V and 6 bases from J; bases unmatched to any gene: 8. Germline CDR1 DFQATT, CDR2 SNEGSKA (reference sequence).

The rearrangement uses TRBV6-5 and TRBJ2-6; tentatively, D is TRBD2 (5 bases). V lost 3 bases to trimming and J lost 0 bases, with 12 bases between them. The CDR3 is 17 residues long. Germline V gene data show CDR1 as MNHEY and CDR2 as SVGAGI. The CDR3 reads CASSYLKRDSGANVLTF. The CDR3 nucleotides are TGTGCCAGCAGTTATCTAAAACGGGACTCTGGGGCCAACGTCCTGACTTTC.

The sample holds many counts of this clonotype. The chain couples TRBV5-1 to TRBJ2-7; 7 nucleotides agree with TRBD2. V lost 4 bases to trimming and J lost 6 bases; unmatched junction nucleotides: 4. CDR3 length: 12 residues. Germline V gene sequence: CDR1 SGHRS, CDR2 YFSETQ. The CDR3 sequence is CASSGSGGEQYF. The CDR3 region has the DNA TGCGCCAGCAGCGGGTCGGGGGGCGAGCAGTACTTC.

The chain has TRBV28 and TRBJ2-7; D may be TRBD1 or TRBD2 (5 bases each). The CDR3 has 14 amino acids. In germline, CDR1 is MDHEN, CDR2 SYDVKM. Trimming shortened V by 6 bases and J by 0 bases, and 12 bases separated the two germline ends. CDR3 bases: TGTGCCAGCAGCCAAGAGGGGCACTCCTACGAGCAGTACTTC. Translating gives CASSQEGHSYEQYF.

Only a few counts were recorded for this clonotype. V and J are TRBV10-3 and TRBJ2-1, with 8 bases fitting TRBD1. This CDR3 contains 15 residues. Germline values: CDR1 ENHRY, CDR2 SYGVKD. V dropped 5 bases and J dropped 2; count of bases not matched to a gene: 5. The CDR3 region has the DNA TGTGCCATCAGTCCTCCGGACAGGGCCTACAATGAGCAGTTCTTC. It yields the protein CAISPPDRAYNEQFF.

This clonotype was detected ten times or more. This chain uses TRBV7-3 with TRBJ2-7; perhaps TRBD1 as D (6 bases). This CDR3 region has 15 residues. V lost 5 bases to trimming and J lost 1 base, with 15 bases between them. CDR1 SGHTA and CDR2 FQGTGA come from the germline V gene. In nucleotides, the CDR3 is TGTGCCAGCAGCCCGTCGCAGGGGCGATCCTACGAGCAGTACTTC. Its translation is CASSPSQGRSYEQYF. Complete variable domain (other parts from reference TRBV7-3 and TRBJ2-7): GAGVSQTPSNKVTEKGKYVELRCDPISGHTALYWYRQSLGQGPEFLIYFQGTGAADDSGLPNDRFFAVRPEGSVSTLKIQRTERGDSAVYLCASSPSQGRSYEQYFGPGTRLTVT.

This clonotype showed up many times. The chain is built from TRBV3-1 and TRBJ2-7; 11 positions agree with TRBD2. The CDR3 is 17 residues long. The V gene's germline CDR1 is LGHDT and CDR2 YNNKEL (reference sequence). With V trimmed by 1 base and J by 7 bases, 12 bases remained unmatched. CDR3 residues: CASSQGKTLAGAGEQYF. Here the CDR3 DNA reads TGTGCCAGCAGCCAAGGGAAGACACTAGCGGGAGCGGGAGAGCAGTACTTC.

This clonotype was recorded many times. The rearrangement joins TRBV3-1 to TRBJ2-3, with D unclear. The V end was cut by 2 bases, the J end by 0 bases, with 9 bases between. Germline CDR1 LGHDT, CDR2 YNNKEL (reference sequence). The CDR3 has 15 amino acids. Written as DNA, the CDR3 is TGTGCCAGCAGCCAAAGTGGGTTAAGCACAGATACGCAGTATTTT. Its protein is CASSQSGLSTDTQYF.

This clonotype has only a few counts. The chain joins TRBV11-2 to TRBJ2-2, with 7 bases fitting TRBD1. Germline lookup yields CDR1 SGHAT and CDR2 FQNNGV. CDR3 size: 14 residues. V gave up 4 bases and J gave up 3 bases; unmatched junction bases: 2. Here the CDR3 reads CASSSQGDTGELFF. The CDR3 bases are TGTGCCAGCAGCTCCCAGGGGGACACCGGGGAGCTGTTTTTT.

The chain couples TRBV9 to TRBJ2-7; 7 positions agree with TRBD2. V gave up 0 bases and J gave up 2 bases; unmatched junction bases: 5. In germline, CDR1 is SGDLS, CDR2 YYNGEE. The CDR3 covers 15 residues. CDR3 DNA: TGTGCCAGCAGCGTAGATCCGGGACTAACCTACGAGCAGTACTTC. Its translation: CASSVDPGLTYEQYF.

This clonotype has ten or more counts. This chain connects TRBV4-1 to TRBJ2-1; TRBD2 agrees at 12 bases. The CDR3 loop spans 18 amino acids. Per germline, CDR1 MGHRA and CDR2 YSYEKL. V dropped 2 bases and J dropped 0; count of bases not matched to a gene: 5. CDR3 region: CASSQRSTSGSSYNEQFF. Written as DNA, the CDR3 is TGCGCCAGCAGCCAACGTTCGACTAGCGGGAGCTCCTACAATGAGCAGTTCTTC.

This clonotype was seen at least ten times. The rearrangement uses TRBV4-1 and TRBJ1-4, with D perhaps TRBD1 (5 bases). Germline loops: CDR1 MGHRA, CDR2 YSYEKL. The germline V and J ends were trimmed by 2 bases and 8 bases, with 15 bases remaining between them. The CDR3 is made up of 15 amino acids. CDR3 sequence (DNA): TGCGCCAGCAGCCAATTAGGGGCAGGGAAAGAAAAACTGTTTTTT. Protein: CASSQLGAGKEKLFF.

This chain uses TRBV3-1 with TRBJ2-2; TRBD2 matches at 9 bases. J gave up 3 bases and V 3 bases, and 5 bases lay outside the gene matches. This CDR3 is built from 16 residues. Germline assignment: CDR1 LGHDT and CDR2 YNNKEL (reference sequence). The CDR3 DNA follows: TGTGCCAGCAGCCAGCGACTAGCGGACCACACCGGGGAGCTGTTTTTT. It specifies CASSQRLADHTGELFF.

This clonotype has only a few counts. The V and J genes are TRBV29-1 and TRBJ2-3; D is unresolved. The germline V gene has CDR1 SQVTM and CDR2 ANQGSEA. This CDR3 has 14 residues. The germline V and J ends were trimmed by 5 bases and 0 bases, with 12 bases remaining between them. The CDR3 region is CSVKKATSTDTQYF. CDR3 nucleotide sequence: TGCAGCGTTAAGAAGGCCACTAGCACAGATACGCAGTATTTT.

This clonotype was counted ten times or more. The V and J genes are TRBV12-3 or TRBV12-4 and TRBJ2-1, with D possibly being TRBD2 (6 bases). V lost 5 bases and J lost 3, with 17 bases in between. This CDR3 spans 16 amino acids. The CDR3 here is CASSASGTGDYNEQFF. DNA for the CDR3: TGTGCCAGCAGTGCCTCCGGGACGGGGGACTACAATGAGCAGTTCTTC.

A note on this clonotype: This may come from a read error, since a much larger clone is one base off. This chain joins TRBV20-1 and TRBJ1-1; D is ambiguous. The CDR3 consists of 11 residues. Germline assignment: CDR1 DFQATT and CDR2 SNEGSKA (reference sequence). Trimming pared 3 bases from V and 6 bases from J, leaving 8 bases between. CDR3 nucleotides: TGCAGTGCTAGTTATAACCCTGAAGCTTTCTTT. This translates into CSASYNPEAFF.

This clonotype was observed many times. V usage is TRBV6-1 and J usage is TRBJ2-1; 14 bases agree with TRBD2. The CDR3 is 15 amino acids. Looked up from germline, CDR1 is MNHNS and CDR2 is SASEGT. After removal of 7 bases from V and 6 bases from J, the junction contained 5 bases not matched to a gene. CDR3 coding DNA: TGTGCCAGCAAAACAGGGACTAGCGGGAGCAATGAGCAGTTCTTC. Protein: CASKTGTSGSNEQFF.

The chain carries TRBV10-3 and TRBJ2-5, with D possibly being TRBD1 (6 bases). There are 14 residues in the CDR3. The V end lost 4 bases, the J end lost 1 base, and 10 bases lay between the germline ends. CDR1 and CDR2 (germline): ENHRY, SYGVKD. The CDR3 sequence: CAISAARGQETQYF. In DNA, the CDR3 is TGTGCCATCAGTGCGGCCAGGGGCCAAGAGACCCAGTACTTC.